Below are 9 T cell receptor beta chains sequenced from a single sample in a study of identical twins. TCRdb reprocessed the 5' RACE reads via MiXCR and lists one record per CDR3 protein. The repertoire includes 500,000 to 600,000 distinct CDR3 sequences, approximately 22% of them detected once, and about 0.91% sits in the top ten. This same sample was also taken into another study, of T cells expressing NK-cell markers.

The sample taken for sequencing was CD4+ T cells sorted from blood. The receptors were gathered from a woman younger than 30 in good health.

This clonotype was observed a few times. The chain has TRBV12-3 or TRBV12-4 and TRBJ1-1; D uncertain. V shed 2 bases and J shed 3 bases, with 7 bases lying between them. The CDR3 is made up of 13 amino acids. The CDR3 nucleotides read TGTGCCAGCAGTTTAACAGAAGACACTGAAGCTTTCTTT. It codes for CASSLTEDTEAFF.

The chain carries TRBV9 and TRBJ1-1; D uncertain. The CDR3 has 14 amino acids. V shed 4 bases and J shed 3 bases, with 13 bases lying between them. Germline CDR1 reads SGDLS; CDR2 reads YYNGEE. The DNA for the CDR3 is TGTGCCAGCAGCATCACGAGCGGAGACACTGAAGCTTTCTTT. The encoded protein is CASSITSGDTEAFF. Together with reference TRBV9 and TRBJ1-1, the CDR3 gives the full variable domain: DSGVTQTPKHLITATGQRVTLRCSPRSGDLSVYWYQQSLDQGLQFLIQYYNGEERAKGNILERFSAQQFPDLHSELNLSSLELGDSALYFCASSITSGDTEAFFGQGTRLTVV.

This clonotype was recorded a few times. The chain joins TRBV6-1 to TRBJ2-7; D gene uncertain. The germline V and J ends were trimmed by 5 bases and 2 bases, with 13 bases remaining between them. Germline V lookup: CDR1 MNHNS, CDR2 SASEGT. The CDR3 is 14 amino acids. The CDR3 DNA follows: TGTGCCAGCAGTAACGGGCTTTCGACCTACGAGCAGTACTTC. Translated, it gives CASSNGLSTYEQYF.

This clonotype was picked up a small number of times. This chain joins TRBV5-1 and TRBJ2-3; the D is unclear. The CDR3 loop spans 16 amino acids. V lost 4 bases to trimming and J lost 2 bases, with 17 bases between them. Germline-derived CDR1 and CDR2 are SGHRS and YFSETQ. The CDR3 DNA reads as TGCGCCAGCAGCCGGACCCTCGGGCCCAACACAGATACGCAGTATTTT. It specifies CASSRTLGPNTDTQYF.

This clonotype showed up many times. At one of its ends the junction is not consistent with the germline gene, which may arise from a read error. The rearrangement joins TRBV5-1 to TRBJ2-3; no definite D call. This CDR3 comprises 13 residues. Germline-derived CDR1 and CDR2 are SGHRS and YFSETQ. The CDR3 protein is CASSLRAGDTQYF. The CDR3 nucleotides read TGTGCCAGCAGTTTAAGGGCCGGAGATACGCAGTATTTT.

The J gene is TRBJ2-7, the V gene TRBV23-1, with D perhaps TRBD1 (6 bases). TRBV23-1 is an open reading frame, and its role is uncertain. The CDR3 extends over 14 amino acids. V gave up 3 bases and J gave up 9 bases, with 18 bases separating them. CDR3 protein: CASSHGGQLRRQYF. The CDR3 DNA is TGCGCCAGCAGTCATGGCGGACAGCTACGCCGGCAGTACTTC.

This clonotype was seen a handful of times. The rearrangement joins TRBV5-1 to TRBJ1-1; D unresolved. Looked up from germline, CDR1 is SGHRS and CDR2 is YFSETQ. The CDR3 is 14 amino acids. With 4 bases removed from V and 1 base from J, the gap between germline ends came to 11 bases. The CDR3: CASSALSRNTEAFF. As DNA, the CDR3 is TGCGCCAGCAGCGCACTTTCAAGGAACACTGAAGCTTTCTTT.

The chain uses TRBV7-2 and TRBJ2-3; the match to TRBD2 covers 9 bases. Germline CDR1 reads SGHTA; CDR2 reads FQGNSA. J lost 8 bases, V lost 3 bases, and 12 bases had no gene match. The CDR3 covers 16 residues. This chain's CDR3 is CASSFMTTGLAGTQYF. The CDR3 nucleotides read TGTGCCAGCAGCTTTATGACTACGGGACTAGCTGGTACGCAGTATTTT.

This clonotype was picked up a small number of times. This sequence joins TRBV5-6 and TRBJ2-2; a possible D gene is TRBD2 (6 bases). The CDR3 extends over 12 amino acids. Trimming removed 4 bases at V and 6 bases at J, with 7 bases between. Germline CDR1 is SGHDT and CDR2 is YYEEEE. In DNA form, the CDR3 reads TGTGCCAGCAGCCGGAGGGCCGGGGAGCTGTTTTTT. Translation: CASSRRAGELFF.